A single T cell receptor (beta chain) is shown here with its context. Original handling: Reference gene primer amplification in the assay estimated nucleated cell counts. The repertoire was sequenced with immunoSEQ multiplex PCR; TCRdb's copy has only in-frame clones and lacks some. V and J calls and clone size come straight from that table; D and trimming were deduced from the DNA. Found here are almost 250,000 clones, approximately 90% of them singletons; the top ten hold 4.1%. This record belongs to a study of blood T cell repertoires in COVID-19. Looking at the study overall: Donors in the United States, Italy and Spain gave samples during acute or convalescent COVID-19.

Cohort 3 recovery required two negative PCRs, clearance, or symptom resolution. Germline V gene data show CDR1 as MGHRA and CDR2 as YSYEKL. The CDR3 is made up of 17 amino acids. The J segment lost 6 bases and the V segment lost 1 base, leaving 13 bases of the junction unmatched. This chain joins TRBV4-1 and TRBJ1-1, with 8 bases aligning to TRBD1. This receptor was identified in a woman aged 30 to 39 who had recovered from COVID-19. Sequencing was carried out using PBMCs or T cells enriched from blood (not recorded which). The CDR3 nucleotides are TGCGCCAGCAGCCAAGGCAGGGGGCGAATCAAAATCCCTGAAGCTTTCTTT. Translation: CASSQGRGRIKIPEAFF.